This T cell receptor (beta chain) appears in the sequencing data of a study of T-cell memory formation after mild COVID-19. Whole-study results and caveats: Clones shrinking between day 15 and 85 showed a balanced CD4/CD8 split, and those that grew later tilted toward CD4+.

Germline lookup yields CDR1 SGHAT and CDR2 FQNNGV. V lost 5 bases and J 2 bases, leaving 10 bases between the germline ends. This CDR3 is 13 amino acids long. About this clonotype: What it recognizes is unknown.

Using its own MiXCR run on the 5' RACE reads, TCRdb lists one record per CDR3 protein. Of about 400,000 distinct CDR3 sequences listed, 20% to 25% are singletons. The chain employs TRBV11-2 and TRBJ2-7, with TRBD1 as a possible D gene (6 bases). Sequencing input: PBMCs or a T cell subset sorted from them (not recorded which). The TCR originated in an adult woman who had mild COVID-19 (a few samples of this study predate the infection). Cell type and time point are not known. The DNA for the CDR3 is TGTGCCAGCAGCACCGACAGGCCCTACGAGCAGTACTTC. Protein: CASSTDRPYEQYF.